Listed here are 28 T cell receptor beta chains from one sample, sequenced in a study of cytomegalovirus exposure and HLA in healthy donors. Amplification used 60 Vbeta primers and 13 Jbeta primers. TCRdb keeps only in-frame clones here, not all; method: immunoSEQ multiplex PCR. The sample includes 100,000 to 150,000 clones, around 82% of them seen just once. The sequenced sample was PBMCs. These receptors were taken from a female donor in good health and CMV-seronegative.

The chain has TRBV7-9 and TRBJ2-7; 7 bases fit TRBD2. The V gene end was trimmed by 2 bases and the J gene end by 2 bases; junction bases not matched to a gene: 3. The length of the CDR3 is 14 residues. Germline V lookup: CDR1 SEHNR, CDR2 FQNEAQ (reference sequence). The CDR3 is CASSLMGGPYEQYF. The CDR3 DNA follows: TGTGCCAGCAGCTTAATGGGAGGGCCCTACGAGCAGTACTTC.

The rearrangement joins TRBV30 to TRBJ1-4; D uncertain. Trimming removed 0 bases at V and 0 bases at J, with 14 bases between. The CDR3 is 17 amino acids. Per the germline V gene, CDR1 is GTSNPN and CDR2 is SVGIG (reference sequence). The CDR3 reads CAWSVSGYPATNEKLFF. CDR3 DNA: TGTGCCTGGAGTGTATCCGGGTATCCCGCAACTAATGAAAAACTGTTTTTT.

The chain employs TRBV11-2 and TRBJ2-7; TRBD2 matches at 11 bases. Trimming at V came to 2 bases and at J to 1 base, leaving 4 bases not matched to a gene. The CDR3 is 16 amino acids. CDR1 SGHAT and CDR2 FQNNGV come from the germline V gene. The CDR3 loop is CASSLTSGSSSYEQYF. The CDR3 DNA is TGTGCCAGCAGCTTAACTAGCGGGAGTTCATCCTACGAGCAGTACTTC. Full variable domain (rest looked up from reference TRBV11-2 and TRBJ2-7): EAGVAQSPRYKIIEKRQSVAFWCNPISGHATLYWYQQILGQGPKLLIQFQNNGVVDDSQLPKDRFSAERLKGVDSTLKIQPAKLEDSAVYLCASSLTSGSSSYEQYFGPGTRLTVT.

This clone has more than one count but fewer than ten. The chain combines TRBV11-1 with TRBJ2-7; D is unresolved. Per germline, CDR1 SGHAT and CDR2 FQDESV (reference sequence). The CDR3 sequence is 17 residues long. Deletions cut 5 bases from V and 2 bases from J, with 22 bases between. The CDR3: CASSKPAQPSDTYEQYF. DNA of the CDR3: TGTGCCAGCAGCAAACCCGCCCAACCCAGCGATACCTACGAGCAGTACTTC.

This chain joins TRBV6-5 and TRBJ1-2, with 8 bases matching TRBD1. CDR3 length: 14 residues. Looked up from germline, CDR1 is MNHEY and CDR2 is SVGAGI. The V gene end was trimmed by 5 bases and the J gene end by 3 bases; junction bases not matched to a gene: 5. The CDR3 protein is CASSRQGFDYGYTF. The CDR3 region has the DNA TGTGCCAGCAGTCGACAGGGGTTCGACTATGGCTACACCTTC.

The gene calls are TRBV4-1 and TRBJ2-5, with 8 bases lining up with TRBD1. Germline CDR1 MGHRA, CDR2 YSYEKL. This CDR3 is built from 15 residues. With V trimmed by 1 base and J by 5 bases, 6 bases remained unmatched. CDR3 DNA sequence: TGCGCCAGCAGCCAAGGAGCGACAGGGGAGGAGACCCAGTACTTC. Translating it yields CASSQGATGEETQYF.

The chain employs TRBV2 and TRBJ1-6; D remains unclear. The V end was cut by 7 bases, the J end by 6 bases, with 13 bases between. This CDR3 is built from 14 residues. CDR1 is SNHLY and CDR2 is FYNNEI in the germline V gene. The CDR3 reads CASTHEGGNSPLHF. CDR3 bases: TGTGCCAGCACCCACGAGGGAGGTAATTCACCCCTCCACTTT.

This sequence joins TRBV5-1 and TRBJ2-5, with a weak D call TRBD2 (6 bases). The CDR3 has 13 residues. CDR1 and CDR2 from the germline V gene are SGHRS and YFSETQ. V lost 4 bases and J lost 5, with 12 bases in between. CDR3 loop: CASSGRGTETQYF. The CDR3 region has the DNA TGCGCCAGCAGCGGGCGCGGGACTGAGACCCAGTACTTC.

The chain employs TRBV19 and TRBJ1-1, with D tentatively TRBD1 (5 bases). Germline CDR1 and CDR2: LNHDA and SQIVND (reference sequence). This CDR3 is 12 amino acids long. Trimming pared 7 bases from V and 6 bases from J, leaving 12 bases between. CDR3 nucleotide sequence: TGTGCCAGTACCTGGGGGGGAGCTGAAGCTTTCTTT. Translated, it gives CASTWGGAEAFF.

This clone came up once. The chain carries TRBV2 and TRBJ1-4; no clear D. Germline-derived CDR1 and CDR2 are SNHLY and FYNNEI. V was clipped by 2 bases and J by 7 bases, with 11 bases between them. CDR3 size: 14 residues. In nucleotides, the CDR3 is TGTGCCAGCAGTGAAACGACTCGTGGTGAAAAACTGTTTTTT. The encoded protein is CASSETTRGEKLFF.

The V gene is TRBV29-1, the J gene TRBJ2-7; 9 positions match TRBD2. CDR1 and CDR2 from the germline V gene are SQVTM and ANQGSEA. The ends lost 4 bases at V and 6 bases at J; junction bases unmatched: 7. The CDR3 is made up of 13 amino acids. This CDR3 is CSVAPSGVGEQYF. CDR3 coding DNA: TGCAGCGTTGCTCCTAGCGGGGTGGGCGAGCAGTACTTC.

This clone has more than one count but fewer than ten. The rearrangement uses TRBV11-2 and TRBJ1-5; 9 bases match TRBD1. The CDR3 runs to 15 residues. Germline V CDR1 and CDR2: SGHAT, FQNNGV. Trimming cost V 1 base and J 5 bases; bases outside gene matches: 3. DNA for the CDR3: TGTGCCAGCAGCTTAGGTGGGACAGGGCATCAGCCCCAGCATTTT. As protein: CASSLGGTGHQPQHF.

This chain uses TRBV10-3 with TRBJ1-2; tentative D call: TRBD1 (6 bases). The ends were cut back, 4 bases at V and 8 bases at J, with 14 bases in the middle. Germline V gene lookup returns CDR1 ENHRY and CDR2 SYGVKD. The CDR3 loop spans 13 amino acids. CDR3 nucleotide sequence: TGTGCCATCAGTGGTACAGGGAGAGAAGGCTACACCTTC. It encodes CAISGTGREGYTF.

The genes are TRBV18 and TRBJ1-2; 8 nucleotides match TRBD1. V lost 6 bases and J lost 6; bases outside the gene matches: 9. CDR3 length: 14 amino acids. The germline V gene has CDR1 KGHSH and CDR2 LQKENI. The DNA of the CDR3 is TGTGCCAGCTCTTCCGACAGGGGAAGGGATGGCTACACCTTC. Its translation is CASSSDRGRDGYTF.

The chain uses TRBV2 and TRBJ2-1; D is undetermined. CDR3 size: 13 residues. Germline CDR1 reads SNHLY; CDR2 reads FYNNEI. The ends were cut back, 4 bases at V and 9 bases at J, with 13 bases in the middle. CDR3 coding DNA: TGTGCCAGCAGTGTCCCACTCAGAGGTGAGCAGTTCTTC. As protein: CASSVPLRGEQFF. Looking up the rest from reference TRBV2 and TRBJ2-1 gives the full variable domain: EPEVTQTPSHQVTQMGQEVILRCVPISNHLYFYWYRQILGQKVEFLVSFYNNEISEKSEIFDDQFSVERPDGSNFTLKIRSTKLEDSAMYFCASSVPLRGEQFFGPGTRLTVL.

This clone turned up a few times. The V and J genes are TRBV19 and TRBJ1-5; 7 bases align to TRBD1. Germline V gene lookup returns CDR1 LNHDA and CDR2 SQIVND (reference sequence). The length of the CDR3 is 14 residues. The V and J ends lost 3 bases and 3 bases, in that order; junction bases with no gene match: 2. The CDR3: CASSMGQYNQPQHF. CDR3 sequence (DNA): TGTGCCAGTAGTATGGGACAGTACAATCAGCCCCAGCATTTT.

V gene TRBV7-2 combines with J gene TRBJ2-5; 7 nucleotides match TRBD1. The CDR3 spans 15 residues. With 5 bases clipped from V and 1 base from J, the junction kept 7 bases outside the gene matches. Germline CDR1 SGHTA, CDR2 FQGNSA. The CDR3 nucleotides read TGTGCCAGCAGCCAGAGACAGGGCCCCCAAGAGACCCAGTACTTC. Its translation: CASSQRQGPQETQYF.

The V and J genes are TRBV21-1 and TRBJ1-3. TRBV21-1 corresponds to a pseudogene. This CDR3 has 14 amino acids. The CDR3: CASSGRSSGNTIYF. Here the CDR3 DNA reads TGTGCCAGCAGTGGGAGGAGCTCTGGAAACACCATATATTTT.

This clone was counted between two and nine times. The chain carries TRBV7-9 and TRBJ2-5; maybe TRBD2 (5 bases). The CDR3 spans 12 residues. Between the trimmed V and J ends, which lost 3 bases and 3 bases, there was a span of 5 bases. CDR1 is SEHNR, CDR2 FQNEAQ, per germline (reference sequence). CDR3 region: CASSFGEETQYF. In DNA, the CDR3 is TGTGCCAGCAGCTTCGGGGAAGAGACCCAGTACTTC.

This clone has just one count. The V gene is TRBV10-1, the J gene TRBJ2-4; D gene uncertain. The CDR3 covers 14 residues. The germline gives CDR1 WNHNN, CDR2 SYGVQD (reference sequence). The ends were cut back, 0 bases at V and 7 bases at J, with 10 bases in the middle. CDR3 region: CASSESILVNIQYF. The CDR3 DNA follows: TGCGCCAGCAGTGAGTCAATTCTCGTCAACATTCAGTACTTC.

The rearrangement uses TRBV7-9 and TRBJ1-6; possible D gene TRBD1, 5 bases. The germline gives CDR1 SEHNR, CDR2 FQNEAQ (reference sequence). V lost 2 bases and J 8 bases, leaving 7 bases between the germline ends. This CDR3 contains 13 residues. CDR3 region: CASSLSGDSPLHF. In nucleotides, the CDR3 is TGTGCCAGCAGCTTATCGGGGGATTCACCCCTCCACTTT.

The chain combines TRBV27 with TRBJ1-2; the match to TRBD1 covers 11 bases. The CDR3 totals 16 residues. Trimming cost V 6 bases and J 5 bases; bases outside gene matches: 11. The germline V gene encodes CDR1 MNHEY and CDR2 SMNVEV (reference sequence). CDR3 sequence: CASSETDRGQTYGYTF. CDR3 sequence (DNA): TGTGCCAGCAGCGAAACGGACAGGGGGCAAACATATGGCTACACCTTC.

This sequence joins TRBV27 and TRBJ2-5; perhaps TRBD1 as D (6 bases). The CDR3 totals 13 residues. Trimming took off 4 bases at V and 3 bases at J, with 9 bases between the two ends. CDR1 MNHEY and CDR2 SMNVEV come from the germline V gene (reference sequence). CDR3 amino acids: CASSSTGKETQYF. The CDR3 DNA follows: TGTGCCAGCAGTTCTACAGGGAAAGAGACCCAGTACTTC.

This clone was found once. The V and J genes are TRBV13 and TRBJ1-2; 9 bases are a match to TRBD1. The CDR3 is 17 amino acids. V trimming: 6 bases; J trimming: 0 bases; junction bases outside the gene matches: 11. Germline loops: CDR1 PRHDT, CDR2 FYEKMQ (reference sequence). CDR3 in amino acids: CASRKQVRDRANYGYTF. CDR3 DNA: TGTGCCAGCAGAAAACAGGTCCGGGACAGGGCTAACTATGGCTACACCTTC.

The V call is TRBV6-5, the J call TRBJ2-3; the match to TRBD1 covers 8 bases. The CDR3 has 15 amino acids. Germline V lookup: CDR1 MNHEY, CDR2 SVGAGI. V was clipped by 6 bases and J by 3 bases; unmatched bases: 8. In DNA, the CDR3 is TGTGCCAGCAGCCCCAGACAGGGGAGTACAGATACGCAGTATTTT. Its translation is CASSPRQGSTDTQYF.

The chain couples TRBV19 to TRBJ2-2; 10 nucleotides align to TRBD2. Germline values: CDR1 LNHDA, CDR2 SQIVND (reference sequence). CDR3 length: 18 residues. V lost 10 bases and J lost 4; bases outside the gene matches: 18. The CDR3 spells CANPGAASGRALTGELFF. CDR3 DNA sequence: TGTGCCAACCCTGGGGCCGCCAGCGGGAGGGCCCTCACCGGGGAGCTGTTTTTT.

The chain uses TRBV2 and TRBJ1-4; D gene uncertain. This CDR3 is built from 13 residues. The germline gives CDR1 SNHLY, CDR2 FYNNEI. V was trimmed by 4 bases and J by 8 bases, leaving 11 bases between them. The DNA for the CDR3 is TGTGCCAGCAGTGGAAGGGAGGAAGAAAAACTGTTTTTT. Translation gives CASSGREEEKLFF. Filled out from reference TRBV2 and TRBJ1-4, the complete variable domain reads EPEVTQTPSHQVTQMGQEVILRCVPISNHLYFYWYRQILGQKVEFLVSFYNNEISEKSEIFDDQFSVERPDGSNFTLKIRSTKLEDSAMYFCASSGREEEKLFFGSGTQLSVL.

The chain's CDR3 is CASSQFSGGPTYGYTF. The CDR3 coding sequence is TGTGCCAGCAGCCAGTTTTCAGGGGGTCCTACCTATGGCTACACCTTC. The J gene is TRBJ1-2, the V gene TRBV14; 7 bases fit TRBD1. Trimming cost V 3 bases and J 4 bases; bases outside gene matches: 11. The CDR3 totals 16 residues. Germline values: CDR1 SGHDN, CDR2 FVKESK.